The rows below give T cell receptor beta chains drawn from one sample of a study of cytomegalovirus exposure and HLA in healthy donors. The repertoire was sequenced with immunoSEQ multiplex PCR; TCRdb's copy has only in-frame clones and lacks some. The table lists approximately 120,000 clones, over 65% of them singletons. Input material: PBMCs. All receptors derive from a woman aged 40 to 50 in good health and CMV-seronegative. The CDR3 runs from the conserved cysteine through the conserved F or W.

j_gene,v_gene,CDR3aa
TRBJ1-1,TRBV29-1,CSVGDRYTEAFF
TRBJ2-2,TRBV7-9,CASSYTRLAGGPDTGELFF
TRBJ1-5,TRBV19,CASSPLVQPQHF
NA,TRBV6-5,CASSRGGSGSYEQYF
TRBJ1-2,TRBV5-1,CASSFDRGLDYGYTF
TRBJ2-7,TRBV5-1,CASSLAPASSYEQYF
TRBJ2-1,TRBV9,CASSVEVLAAYNEQFF
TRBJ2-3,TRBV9,CASSSRIDTQYF
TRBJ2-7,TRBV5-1,CASSLDLAASYEQYF
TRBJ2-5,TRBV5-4,CASSLVAGGGETQYF
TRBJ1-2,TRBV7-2,CASSSTAGQGGYTF
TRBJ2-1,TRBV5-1,CASSLPRASGSSYNEQFF
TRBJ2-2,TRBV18,CASSPRQQNTGELFF
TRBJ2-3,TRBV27,CATTTTDTQYF
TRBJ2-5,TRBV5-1,CASSLVQGGMSQETQYF
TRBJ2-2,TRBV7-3,CASSLRGNTGELFF
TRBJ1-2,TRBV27,CASSLSRVSAKFHYGYTF
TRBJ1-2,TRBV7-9,CASSFSDNYGYTF
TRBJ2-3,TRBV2,CARSRAGATDTQYF
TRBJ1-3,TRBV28,CASSRDRGLRNTIYF
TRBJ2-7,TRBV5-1,CASSLEGLAGVGEQYF
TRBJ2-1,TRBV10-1,CASSEDSQGQFF
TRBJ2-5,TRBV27,CASSVLGETQYF
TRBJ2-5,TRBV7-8,CASSARSGRETQYF
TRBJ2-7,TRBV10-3,CAISESPGAYEQYF
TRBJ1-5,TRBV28,CASSLVRGGNQPQHF
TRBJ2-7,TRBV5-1,CASSLTSPKGYEQYF
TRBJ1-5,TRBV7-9,CASSLTGSQPQHF
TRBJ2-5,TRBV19,CASLQETQYF
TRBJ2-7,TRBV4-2,CASSQDGGTGSYEQYF
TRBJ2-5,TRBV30,CAWSVRNGRLQETQYF
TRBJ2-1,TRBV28,CASSFIGGWTSGSYNEQFF
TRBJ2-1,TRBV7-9,CASSPRWGGAGNEQFF